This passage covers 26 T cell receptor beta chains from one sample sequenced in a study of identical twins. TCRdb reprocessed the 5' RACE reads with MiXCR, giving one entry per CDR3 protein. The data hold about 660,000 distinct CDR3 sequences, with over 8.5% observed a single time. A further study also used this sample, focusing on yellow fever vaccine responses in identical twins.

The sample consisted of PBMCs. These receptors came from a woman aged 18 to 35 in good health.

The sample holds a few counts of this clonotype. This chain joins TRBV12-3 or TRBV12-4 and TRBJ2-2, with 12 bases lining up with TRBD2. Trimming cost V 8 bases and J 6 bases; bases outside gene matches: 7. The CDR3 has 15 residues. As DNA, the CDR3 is TGTGCCAGCGGATCGACTAGCGGGAGCCCCGGGGAGCTGTTTTTT. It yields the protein CASGSTSGSPGELFF.

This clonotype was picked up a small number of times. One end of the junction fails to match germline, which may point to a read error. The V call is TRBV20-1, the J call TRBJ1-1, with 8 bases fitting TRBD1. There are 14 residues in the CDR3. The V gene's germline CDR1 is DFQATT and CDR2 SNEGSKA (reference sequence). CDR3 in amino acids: CSVRTGTGYTEAFF. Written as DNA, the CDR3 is TGCAGTGTTAGAACCGGGACAGGATATACTGAAGCTTTCTTT.

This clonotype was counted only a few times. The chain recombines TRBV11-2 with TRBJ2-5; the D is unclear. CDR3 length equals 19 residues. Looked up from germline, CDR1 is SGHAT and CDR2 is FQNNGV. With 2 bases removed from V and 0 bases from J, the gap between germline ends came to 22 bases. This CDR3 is CASSLLAAQLTQYQETQYF. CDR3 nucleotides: TGTGCCAGCAGCTTATTGGCGGCCCAGCTCACGCAGTACCAAGAGACCCAGTACTTC.

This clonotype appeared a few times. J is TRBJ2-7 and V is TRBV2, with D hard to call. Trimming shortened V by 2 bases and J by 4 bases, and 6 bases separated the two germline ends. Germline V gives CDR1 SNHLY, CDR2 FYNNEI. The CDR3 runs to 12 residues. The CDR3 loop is CASSESPYEQYF. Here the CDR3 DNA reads TGTGCCAGCAGTGAATCGCCATACGAGCAGTACTTC. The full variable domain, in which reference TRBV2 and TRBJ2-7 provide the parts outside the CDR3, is EPEVTQTPSHQVTQMGQEVILRCVPISNHLYFYWYRQILGQKVEFLVSFYNNEISEKSEIFDDQFSVERPDGSNFTLKIRSTKLEDSAMYFCASSESPYEQYFGPGTRLTVT.

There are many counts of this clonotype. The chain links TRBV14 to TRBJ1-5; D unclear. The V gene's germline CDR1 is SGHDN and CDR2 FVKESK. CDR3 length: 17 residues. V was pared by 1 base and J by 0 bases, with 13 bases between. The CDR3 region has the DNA TGTGCCAGCAGCCAAGTCGTGCGCAGTCTTAGCAATCAGCCCCAGCATTTT. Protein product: CASSQVVRSLSNQPQHF.

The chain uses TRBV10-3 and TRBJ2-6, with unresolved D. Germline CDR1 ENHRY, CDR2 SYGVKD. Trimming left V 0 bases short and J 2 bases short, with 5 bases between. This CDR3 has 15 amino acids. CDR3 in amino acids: CAISESATGANVLTF. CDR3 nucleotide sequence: TGTGCCATCAGTGAGTCCGCGACTGGGGCCAACGTCCTGACTTTC.

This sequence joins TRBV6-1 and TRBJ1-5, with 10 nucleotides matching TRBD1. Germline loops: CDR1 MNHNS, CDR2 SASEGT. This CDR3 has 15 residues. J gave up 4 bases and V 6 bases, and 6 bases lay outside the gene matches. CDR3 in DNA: TGTGCCAGCAGAAAGGAGGGACAGGGGAATCAGCCCCAGCATTTT. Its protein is CASRKEGQGNQPQHF.

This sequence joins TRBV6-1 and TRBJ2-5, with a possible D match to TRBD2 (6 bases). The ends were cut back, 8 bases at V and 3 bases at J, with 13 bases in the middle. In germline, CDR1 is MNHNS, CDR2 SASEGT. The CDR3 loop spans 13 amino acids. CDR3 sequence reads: CASRLTGEETQYF. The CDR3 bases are TGTGCCAGCCGACTGACGGGAGAAGAGACCCAGTACTTC.

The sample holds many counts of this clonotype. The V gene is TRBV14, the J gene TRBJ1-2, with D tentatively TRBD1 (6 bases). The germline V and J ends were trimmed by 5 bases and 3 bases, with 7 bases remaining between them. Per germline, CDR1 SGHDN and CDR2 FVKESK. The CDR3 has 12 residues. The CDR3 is CASSAGDYGYTF. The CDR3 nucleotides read TGTGCCAGCAGCGCAGGGGACTATGGCTACACCTTC.

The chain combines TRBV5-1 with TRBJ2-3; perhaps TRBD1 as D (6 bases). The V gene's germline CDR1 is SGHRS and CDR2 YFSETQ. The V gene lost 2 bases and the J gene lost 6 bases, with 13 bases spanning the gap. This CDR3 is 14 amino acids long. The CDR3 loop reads CASSFRGIDDTQYF. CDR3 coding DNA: TGCGCCAGCAGCTTCAGGGGCATCGATGATACGCAGTATTTT.

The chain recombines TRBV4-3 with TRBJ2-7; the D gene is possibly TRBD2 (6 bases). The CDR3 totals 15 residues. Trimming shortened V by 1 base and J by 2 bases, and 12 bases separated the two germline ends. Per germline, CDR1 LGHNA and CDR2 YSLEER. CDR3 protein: CASSQARDSPYEQYF. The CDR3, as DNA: TGCGCCAGCAGCCAAGCCCGGGACTCCCCCTACGAGCAGTACTTC.

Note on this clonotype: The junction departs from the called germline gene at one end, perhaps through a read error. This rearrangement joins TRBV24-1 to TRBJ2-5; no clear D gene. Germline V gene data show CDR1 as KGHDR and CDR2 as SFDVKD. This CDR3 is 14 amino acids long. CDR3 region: CATSDLQSMETQYF. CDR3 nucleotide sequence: TGTGCCACCAGTGATTTGCAGTCAATGGAGACTCAGTACTTC.

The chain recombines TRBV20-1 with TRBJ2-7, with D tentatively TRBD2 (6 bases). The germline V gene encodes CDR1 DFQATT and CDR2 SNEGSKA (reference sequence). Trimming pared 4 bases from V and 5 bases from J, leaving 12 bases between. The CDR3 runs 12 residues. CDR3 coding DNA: TGCAGTGCTACGAGACTAGAGAACGAGCAGTACTTC. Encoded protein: CSATRLENEQYF.

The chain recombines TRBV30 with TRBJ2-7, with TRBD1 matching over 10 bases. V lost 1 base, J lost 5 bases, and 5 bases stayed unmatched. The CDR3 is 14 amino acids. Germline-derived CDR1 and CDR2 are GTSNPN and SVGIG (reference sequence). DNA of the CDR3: TGTGCCTGGAGTGCCCGGGACAGGGGCCACGAGCAGTACTTC. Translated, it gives CAWSARDRGHEQYF.

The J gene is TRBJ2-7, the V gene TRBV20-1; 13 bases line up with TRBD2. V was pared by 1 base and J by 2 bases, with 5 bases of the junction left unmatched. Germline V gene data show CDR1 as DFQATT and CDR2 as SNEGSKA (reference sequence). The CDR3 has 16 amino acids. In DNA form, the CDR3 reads TGCAGTGCTAGAGTCGATACTAGCGGGAGGGCCTACGAGCAGTACTTC. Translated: CSARVDTSGRAYEQYF.

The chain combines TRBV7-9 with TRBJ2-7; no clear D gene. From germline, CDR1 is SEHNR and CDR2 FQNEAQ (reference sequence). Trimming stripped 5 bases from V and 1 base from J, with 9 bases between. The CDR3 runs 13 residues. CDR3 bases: TGTGCCAGCAGCCCCCCCCTTTCCTACGAGCAGTACTTC. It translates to CASSPPLSYEQYF.

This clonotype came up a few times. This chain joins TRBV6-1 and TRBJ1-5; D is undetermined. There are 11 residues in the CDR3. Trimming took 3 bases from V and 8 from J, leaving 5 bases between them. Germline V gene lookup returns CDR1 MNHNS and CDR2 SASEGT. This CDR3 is CASSDLEPQHF. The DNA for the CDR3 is TGTGCCAGCAGTGATCTAGAGCCCCAGCATTTT.

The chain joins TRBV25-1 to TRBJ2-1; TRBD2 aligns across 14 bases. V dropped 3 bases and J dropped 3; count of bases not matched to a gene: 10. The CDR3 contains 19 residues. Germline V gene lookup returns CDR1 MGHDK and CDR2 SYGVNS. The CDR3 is CASSDPGLAGENNYNEQFF. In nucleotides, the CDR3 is TGTGCCAGCAGTGACCCGGGACTAGCGGGAGAGAATAACTACAATGAGCAGTTCTTC.

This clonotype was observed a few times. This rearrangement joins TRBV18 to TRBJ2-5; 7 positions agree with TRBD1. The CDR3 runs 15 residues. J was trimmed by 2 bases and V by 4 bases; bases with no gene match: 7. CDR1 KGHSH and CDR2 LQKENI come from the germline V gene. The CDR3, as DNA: TGTGCCAGCTCACTAGGACCGGGACAGCAAGAGACCCAGTACTTC. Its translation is CASSLGPGQQETQYF.

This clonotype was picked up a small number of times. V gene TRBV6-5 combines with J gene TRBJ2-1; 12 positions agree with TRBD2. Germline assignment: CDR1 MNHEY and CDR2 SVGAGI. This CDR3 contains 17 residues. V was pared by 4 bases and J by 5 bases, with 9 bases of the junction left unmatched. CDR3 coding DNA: TGTGCCAGCAGTTCCACCCGACTAGCGGGGGATCACAATGAGCAGTTCTTC. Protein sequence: CASSSTRLAGDHNEQFF.

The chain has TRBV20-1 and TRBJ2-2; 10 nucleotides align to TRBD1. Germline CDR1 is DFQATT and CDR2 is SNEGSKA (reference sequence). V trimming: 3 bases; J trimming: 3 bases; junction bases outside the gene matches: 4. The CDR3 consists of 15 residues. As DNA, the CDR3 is TGCAGTGCTAGGTTCGGGACAGGGGACACCGGGGAGCTGTTTTTT. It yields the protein CSARFGTGDTGELFF.

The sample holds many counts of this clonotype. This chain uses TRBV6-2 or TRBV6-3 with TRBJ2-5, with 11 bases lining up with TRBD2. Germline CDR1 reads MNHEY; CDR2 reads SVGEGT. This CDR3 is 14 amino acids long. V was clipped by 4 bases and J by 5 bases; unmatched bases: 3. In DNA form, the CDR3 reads TGTGCCAGCAGTTTAGCGGGAGGGCCGGAGACCCAGTACTTC. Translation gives CASSLAGGPETQYF.

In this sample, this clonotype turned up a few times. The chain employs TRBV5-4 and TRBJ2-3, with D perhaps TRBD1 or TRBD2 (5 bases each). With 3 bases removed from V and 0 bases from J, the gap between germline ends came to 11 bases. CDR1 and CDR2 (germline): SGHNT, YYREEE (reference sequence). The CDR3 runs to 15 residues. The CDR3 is CASSSPGRSTDTQYF. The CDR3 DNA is TGTGCCAGCAGCTCGCCGGGACGAAGCACAGATACGCAGTATTTT.

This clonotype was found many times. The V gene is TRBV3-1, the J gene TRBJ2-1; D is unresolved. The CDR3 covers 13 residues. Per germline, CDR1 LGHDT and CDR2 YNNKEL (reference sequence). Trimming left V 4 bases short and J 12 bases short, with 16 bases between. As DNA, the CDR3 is TGTGCCAGCAGCCCTAAGCACTATTGGGGGCAGTTCTTC. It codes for CASSPKHYWGQFF.

CDR3 amino acids: CASTSGSIRDEQYF. In DNA, the CDR3 is TGTGCCAGCACGTCCGGGAGTATCAGAGACGAGCAGTACTTC. This chain uses TRBV7-8 with TRBJ2-7; maybe TRBD2 (6 bases). Deletions cut 7 bases from V and 5 bases from J, with 18 bases between. Germline V gene lookup returns CDR1 SGHVS and CDR2 FQNEAQ. The CDR3 sequence is 14 residues long. The full variable domain, its missing parts supplied by reference TRBV7-8 and TRBJ2-7, is GAGVSQSPRYKVAKRGQDVALRCDPISGHVSLFWYQQALGQGPEFLTYFQNEAQLDKSGLPSDRFFAERPEGSVSTLKIQRTQQEDSAVYLCASTSGSIRDEQYFGPGTRLTVT.

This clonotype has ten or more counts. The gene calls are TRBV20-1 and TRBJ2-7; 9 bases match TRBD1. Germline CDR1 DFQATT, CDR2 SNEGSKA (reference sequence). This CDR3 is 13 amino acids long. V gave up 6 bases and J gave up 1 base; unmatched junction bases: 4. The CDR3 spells CSARTGASYEQYF. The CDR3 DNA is TGCAGTGCAAGGACAGGGGCTTCCTACGAGCAGTACTTC.